Listed below are T cell receptor beta chains from one sample, sequenced in a study of blood T cell repertoires in COVID-19. Repertoires were generated with immunoSEQ multiplex PCR, while TCRdb's copy carries only in-frame clones and drops some. The profile covers 95,000 to 100,000 clones, with approximately 92% appearing a single time and 5% to 6% taken by the ten largest. The sample was peripheral blood. The receptors originated from a man between 45 and 60 years old with active COVID-19. Both conserved end residues are part of each CDR3. The order of the fields is clone size, D gene, CDR3 length, J gene, V gene, CDR3 protein, CDR3 DNA. A D gene is named only where the DNA matches it firmly. Clone size is not always given. Where it is, it says once, few, many or a class for expanded clones.

NA,NA,12,TRBJ1-2,TRBV5-4,CASSVDSYGYTF,TGTGCCAGCAGCGTGGACAGCTATGGCTACACCTTC
NA,TRBD1,17,TRBJ1-4,TRBV28,CASSLWTSQGAGEKLFF,TGTGCCAGCAGTTTATGGACAAGTCAGGGGGCTGGGGAAAAACTGTTTTTT
NA,NA,15,TRBJ2-1,TRBV3-1/TRBV3-2,CASTAPGHTQGEQFF,TGTGCCAGCACCGCACCGGGACACACCCAGGGCGAGCAGTTCTTC
NA,NA,12,TRBJ2-7,TRBV6-1,CASSERQVKQYF,TGTGCCAGCAGTGAAAGGCAGGTAAAGCAGTACTTC
NA,NA,16,TRBJ1-5,TRBV11-2,CASSNPNRESYQPQHF,TGTGCCAGCAGTAATCCTAACAGGGAATCTTACCAGCCCCAGCATTTT
NA,NA,12,TRBJ1-2,TRBV9,CASSHSSYGYTF,TGTGCCAGCAGCCATAGCTCCTATGGCTACACCTTC
NA,NA,15,TRBJ2-7,TRBV28,CASSSDGSSTYEQYF,TGTGCCAGCAGTTCGGATGGATCTAGCACCTACGAGCAGTACTTC
NA,TRBD1,13,TRBJ1-2,TRBV28,CASSDRGPSGYTF,TGTGCCAGCAGTGACAGGGGGCCATCTGGCTACACCTTC
NA,NA,14,TRBJ2-2,TRBV28,CASSPPRSSGELFF,TGTGCCAGCAGTCCGCCTAGGAGTTCCGGGGAGCTGTTTTTT
NA,NA,17,TRBJ1-1,TRBV5-4,CASRPGLERRLNTEAFF,TGTGCCAGCAGACCAGGATTGGAAAGACGGTTGAACACTGAAGCTTTCTTT
NA,TRBD1,15,TRBJ1-6,TRBV5-6,CASSPRGTGVSPLHF,TGTGCCAGCAGCCCTCGAGGGACAGGGGTTTCACCCCTCCACTTT
NA,NA,15,TRBJ2-2,TRBV7-3,CASSSGRAYTGELFF,TGTGCCAGCAGCTCCGGGCGGGCATACACCGGGGAGCTGTTTTTT
NA,TRBD2,15,TRBJ2-1,TRBV19,CASSINSGSGNEQFF,TGTGCCAGTAGTATAAATAGCGGGTCCGGCAATGAGCAGTTCTTC
NA,TRBD2,16,TRBJ2-3,TRBV6-1,CASSEGAGGPGDTQYF,TGTGCCAGCAGTGAAGGGGCGGGAGGGCCAGGGGATACGCAGTATTTT
NA,TRBD1,15,TRBJ2-7,TRBV6-5,CASRWTGDGSYEQYF,TGTGCCAGCAGATGGACAGGGGACGGCTCCTACGAGCAGTACTTC
NA,TRBD2,14,TRBJ2-3,TRBV2,CASRQAGGADTQYF,TGTGCCAGCAGGCAGGCGGGAGGGGCAGATACGCAGTATTTT
NA,NA,16,TRBJ2-2,TRBV2,CASREIAGWGTGELFF,TGTGCCAGCAGAGAGATTGCAGGGTGGGGCACCGGGGAGCTGTTTTTT
NA,NA,13,TRBJ1-6,TRBV5-1,CASSLALNSPLHF,TGCGCCAGCAGCTTGGCTTTGAATTCACCCCTCCACTTT
NA,TRBD1,12,TRBJ1-1,TRBV18,CASSLRQGEAFF,TGTGCCAGCTCGCTTCGACAGGGTGAAGCTTTCTTT
once,NA,15,TRBJ2-1,TRBV18,CASSTLERPYNEQFF,TGTGCCAGCTCAACCCTAGAGCGACCATACAATGAGCAGTTCTTC
few,NA,11,TRBJ1-5,TRBV12-3/TRBV12-4,CASSFGGPQHF,TGTGCCAGCAGTTTTGGAGGGCCCCAGCATTTT
NA,TRBD2,16,TRBJ2-2,TRBV14,CASSQVKAGEAGELFF,TGTGCCAGCAGCCAAGTAAAGGCGGGAGAGGCCGGGGAGCTGTTTTTT
once,TRBD1,15,TRBJ1-2,TRBV6-5,CASSIVTGGGYGYTF,TGTGCCAGCAGTATAGTAACAGGGGGAGGGTATGGCTACACCTTC
NA,TRBD2,16,TRBJ2-3,TRBV18,CASSPLSGGPTDTQYF,TGTGCCAGCTCACCACTCTCGGGAGGACCCACAGATACGCAGTATTTT
NA,NA,16,TRBJ2-1,TRBV28,CASSLFGGGPYNEQFF,TGTGCCAGCAGTTTATTTGGGGGAGGCCCCTACAATGAGCAGTTCTTC
NA,TRBD2,16,TRBJ2-1,TRBV3-1/TRBV3-2,CASSQGRTSGRYEQFF,TGTGCCAGCAGCCAAGGTCGAACTAGCGGGAGATATGAGCAGTTCTTC
NA,TRBD1,15,TRBJ1-1,TRBV3-1/TRBV3-2,CASSPWDRVGTEAFF,TGTGCCAGCAGCCCCTGGGACAGGGTGGGAACTGAAGCTTTCTTT
NA,NA,14,TRBJ1-2,TRBV5-1,CASSLAGLDYGYTF,TGCGCCAGCAGCTTGGCAGGGTTGGACTATGGCTACACCTTC
NA,NA,11,TRBJ2-7,TRBV27,CARIRTYEQYF,TGTGCCAGGATACGGACTTACGAGCAGTACTTC
few,NA,13,TRBJ1-1,TRBV12-3/TRBV12-4,CASSLQPRTEAFF,TGTGCCAGCAGTTTACAACCCCGGACTGAAGCTTTCTTT
NA,TRBD1,15,TRBJ2-7,TRBV4-1,CASSQEAGGSYEQYF,TGCGCCAGCAGCCAAGAAGCAGGGGGTTCCTACGAGCAGTACTTC